This T cell receptor beta chain was observed in a study of T cells in women clearing cervical HPV infection. Points from the study as a whole: T-cell numbers per sample were unknown and may explain richness differences. CIN3+ cases had significantly higher TCR richness than controls; evenness did not differ.

Germline V gene data show CDR1 as SSHAT and CDR2 as FNYEAQ (reference sequence). The CDR3 is 13 amino acids. The data were produced by immunoSEQ multiplex PCR, yet TCRdb's version contains in-frame clones alone and is incomplete. The sample has roughly 35,000 clones, and its top ten clones hold roughly 1.6%. In the case of this clone: The antigen remains unidentified. A junction end diverges from the germline sequence, so it may reflect a read error. The read terminates 3 residues ahead of where the CDR3 ends, so the germline J gene completes it.

The receptor was derived from a woman aged 18-70 years with a cervical HPV16 infection that either progressed to CIN3+ or cleared (not recorded which). The V gene is TRBV7-7, the J gene TRBJ2-1; 7 nucleotides match TRBD1. Sequencing used blood buffy coat. Here the CDR3 reads CASSLEGGDEQFF. Partial CDR3 DNA: TGTGCTAGCAGCTTAGAAGGGGGCGATGAG.